The rows below give T cell receptor beta chains drawn from one sample of a study of blood T cell repertoires in COVID-19. Assay: immunoSEQ multiplex PCR; the TCRdb copy retains only in-frame clones and omits some. The sample carries some 57,000 clones, around 87% recorded once. Input material: peripheral blood. These receptors were taken from a man aged 70-80 years with acute or convalescent COVID-19. Each CDR3 is given with its conserved first and last residue. Each record gives: J gene, clone size, V gene, D gene, CDR3 protein, CDR3 DNA. D genes are given only for firm matches. Clone sizes are given selectively: once, few, many, or a class where the clone is expanded.

j_gene: TRBJ2-7; abundance: .; v_gene: TRBV12-3/TRBV12-4; d_gene: TRBD1; CDR3aa: CASSAGGLYEQYF; CDR3nt: TGTGCCAGCTCTGCAGGGGGTCTCTACGAGCAGTACTTC
j_gene: TRBJ1-2; abundance: .; v_gene: TRBV21-1; d_gene: .; CDR3aa: CARGQGAPNGYTF; CDR3nt: TGTGCCAGGGGACAGGGGGCGCCTAATGGCTACACCTTC
j_gene: TRBJ2-1; abundance: .; v_gene: TRBV5-6; d_gene: TRBD1; CDR3aa: CASSSIRDRGKNEQFF; CDR3nt: TGTGCCAGCAGCTCTATCCGGGACAGGGGAAAAAATGAGCAGTTCTTC
j_gene: TRBJ2-3; abundance: .; v_gene: TRBV7-8; d_gene: .; CDR3aa: CASSLAGPAGSTDTQYF; CDR3nt: TGTGCCAGCAGCTTAGCAGGGCCAGCGGGCAGCACAGATACGCAGTATTTT
j_gene: TRBJ1-2; abundance: .; v_gene: TRBV2; d_gene: TRBD1; CDR3aa: CASRAGTESSGYTF; CDR3nt: TGTGCCAGCAGAGCCGGGACAGAGTCCTCCGGCTACACCTTC
j_gene: TRBJ2-5; abundance: .; v_gene: TRBV3-1/TRBV3-2; d_gene: TRBD2; CDR3aa: CASSARFLAGAETQYF; CDR3nt: TGTGCCAGCAGCGCCCGTTTTCTAGCGGGGGCGGAGACCCAGTACTTC
j_gene: TRBJ2-5; abundance: .; v_gene: TRBV15; d_gene: .; CDR3aa: CATSRDPRGRETQYF; CDR3nt: TGTGCCACCAGCAGAGACCCGCGGGGTAGGGAGACCCAGTACTTC
j_gene: TRBJ1-2; abundance: .; v_gene: TRBV6-6; d_gene: TRBD1; CDR3aa: CASRPSDRGSGYTF; CDR3nt: TGTGCCAGCAGACCATCCGACAGGGGGTCTGGCTACACCTTC
j_gene: TRBJ2-1; abundance: .; v_gene: TRBV6-4; d_gene: TRBD2; CDR3aa: CASSFSTSGGNPNEQFF; CDR3nt: TGTGCCAGCAGTTTCTCGACTAGCGGGGGGAACCCCAATGAGCAGTTCTTC
j_gene: TRBJ2-1; abundance: .; v_gene: TRBV5-1; d_gene: TRBD1; CDR3aa: CASSITGGSYNEQFF; CDR3nt: TGCGCCAGCAGTATCACAGGGGGCTCCTACAATGAGCAGTTCTTC
j_gene: TRBJ2-4; abundance: few; v_gene: TRBV28; d_gene: TRBD1; CDR3aa: CASSPIQGASKNIQYF; CDR3nt: TGTGCCAGCAGTCCGATACAGGGGGCCTCCAAAAACATTCAGTACTTC
j_gene: TRBJ2-1; abundance: .; v_gene: TRBV15; d_gene: .; CDR3aa: CATSRQLAGNEQFF; CDR3nt: TGTGCCACCAGCAGACAACTAGCCGGCAATGAGCAGTTCTTC
j_gene: TRBJ2-3; abundance: .; v_gene: TRBV9; d_gene: TRBD2; CDR3aa: CASSAGGWTDTQYF; CDR3nt: TGTGCCAGCAGCGCGGGGGGTTGGACAGATACGCAGTATTTT
j_gene: TRBJ1-1; abundance: .; v_gene: TRBV11-3; d_gene: TRBD1; CDR3aa: CASSSGQGGVGTEAFF; CDR3nt: TGTGCCAGCAGCTCTGGACAGGGAGGGGTTGGGACTGAAGCTTTCTTT
j_gene: TRBJ1-1; abundance: .; v_gene: TRBV19; d_gene: .; CDR3aa: CASSIVWGRTEAFF; CDR3nt: TGTGCCAGTAGTATAGTATGGGGGCGTACTGAAGCTTTCTTT
j_gene: TRBJ2-1; abundance: .; v_gene: TRBV28; d_gene: TRBD2; CDR3aa: CASSPTSGGPYNEQFF; CDR3nt: TGTGCCAGCAGCCCGACTAGCGGAGGCCCCTACAATGAGCAGTTCTTC
j_gene: TRBJ1-5; abundance: .; v_gene: TRBV6-4; d_gene: .; CDR3aa: CASSAQGSNQPQHF; CDR3nt: TGTGCCAGCAGTGCCCAGGGTTCGAATCAGCCCCAGCATTTT
j_gene: TRBJ2-1; abundance: .; v_gene: TRBV6-1; d_gene: .; CDR3aa: CASSESGAYNEQFF; CDR3nt: TGTGCCAGCAGTGAAAGCGGAGCCTACAATGAGCAGTTCTTC
j_gene: TRBJ1-4; abundance: once; v_gene: TRBV19; d_gene: .; CDR3aa: CASSMARGATNEKLFF; CDR3nt: TGTGCCAGTAGTATGGCTAGAGGCGCAACTAATGAAAAACTGTTTTTT
j_gene: TRBJ1-5; abundance: .; v_gene: TRBV27; d_gene: .; CDR3aa: CASSSRQLSNQPQHF; CDR3nt: TGTGCCAGCAGTTCACGACAGCTCAGCAATCAGCCCCAGCATTTT
j_gene: TRBJ2-7; abundance: .; v_gene: TRBV5-1; d_gene: .; CDR3aa: CASSLDISYEQYF; CDR3nt: TGCGCCAGCAGCTTGGATATTTCCTACGAGCAGTACTTC
j_gene: TRBJ2-7; abundance: .; v_gene: TRBV3-1/TRBV3-2; d_gene: .; CDR3aa: CASSSSVPGEQYF; CDR3nt: TGTGCCAGCAGCTCGAGCGTCCCTGGGGAGCAGTACTTC
j_gene: TRBJ1-2; abundance: .; v_gene: TRBV27; d_gene: TRBD1; CDR3aa: CASSPLRNRDSSNYGYTF; CDR3nt: TGTGCCAGCAGTCCGCTTCGAAACCGGGACAGTTCTAACTATGGCTACACCTTC
j_gene: TRBJ1-4; abundance: once; v_gene: TRBV11-2; d_gene: TRBD1; CDR3aa: CASSPRQGWTNEKLFF; CDR3nt: TGTGCCAGCAGCCCGCGACAGGGATGGACTAATGAAAAACTGTTTTTT
j_gene: TRBJ2-7; abundance: .; v_gene: TRBV6-5; d_gene: .; CDR3aa: CASTLGGGYEQYF; CDR3nt: TGTGCCAGCACCTTGGGGGGAGGTTACGAGCAGTACTTC
j_gene: TRBJ2-5; abundance: .; v_gene: TRBV5-5; d_gene: TRBD2; CDR3aa: CASSHAGLAGGWTETQYF; CDR3nt: TGTGCCAGCAGTCATGCGGGACTAGCGGGAGGATGGACAGAGACCCAGTACTTC
j_gene: TRBJ2-1; abundance: .; v_gene: TRBV19; d_gene: TRBD2; CDR3aa: CASSVGLAGYNEQFF; CDR3nt: TGTGCCAGTAGTGTCGGACTAGCGGGTTACAATGAGCAGTTCTTC
j_gene: TRBJ1-3; abundance: .; v_gene: TRBV6-5; d_gene: .; CDR3aa: CASISYGVSGNTIYF; CDR3nt: TGTGCCAGCATCTCATACGGTGTCTCTGGAAACACCATATATTTT
j_gene: TRBJ1-6; abundance: once; v_gene: TRBV6-5; d_gene: .; CDR3aa: CASSHTNNSPLHF; CDR3nt: TGTGCCAGCAGCCACACTAATAATTCACCCCTCCACTTT
j_gene: TRBJ2-3; abundance: few; v_gene: TRBV18; d_gene: TRBD2; CDR3aa: CASSPGTSGVTDTQYF; CDR3nt: TGTGCCAGCTCACCTGGGACTAGCGGAGTCACAGATACGCAGTATTTT
j_gene: TRBJ2-2; abundance: .; v_gene: TRBV3-1/TRBV3-2; d_gene: TRBD1; CDR3aa: CASSPRDRATGELFF; CDR3nt: TGTGCCAGCAGCCCCCGGGACAGGGCAACCGGGGAGCTGTTTTTT
j_gene: TRBJ2-4; abundance: once; v_gene: TRBV19; d_gene: .; CDR3aa: CASSIRVRKTRSCF; CDR3nt: TGTGCCAGTAGTATTAGAGTACGCAAAACGAGGTCGTGCTTC
j_gene: TRBJ2-3; abundance: .; v_gene: TRBV12-3/TRBV12-4; d_gene: .; CDR3aa: CASSLDVAGAQYF; CDR3nt: TGTGCCAGCAGTTTAGACGTTGCAGGGGCGCAGTATTTT
j_gene: TRBJ2-5; abundance: .; v_gene: TRBV11-3; d_gene: .; CDR3aa: CASSWSPATTETQYF; CDR3nt: TGTGCCAGCAGCTGGAGCCCAGCGACGACAGAGACCCAGTACTTC
j_gene: TRBJ2-2; abundance: .; v_gene: TRBV7-7; d_gene: TRBD2; CDR3aa: CASSYGTSGTGELFF; CDR3nt: TGTGCTAGCAGCTACGGGACTAGCGGCACCGGGGAGCTGTTTTTT
j_gene: TRBJ2-7; abundance: .; v_gene: TRBV3-1/TRBV3-2; d_gene: .; CDR3aa: CASSQAIGGSYEQYF; CDR3nt: TGTGCCAGCAGCCAGGCTATTGGCGGTTCCTACGAGCAGTACTTC
j_gene: TRBJ1-1; abundance: few; v_gene: TRBV18; d_gene: .; CDR3aa: CASSPPGTEQGMNTEAFF; CDR3nt: TGTGCCAGCTCACCACCTGGTACTGAGCAGGGTATGAACACTGAAGCTTTCTTT
j_gene: TRBJ1-3; abundance: .; v_gene: TRBV5-1; d_gene: .; CDR3aa: CASSTGNRGDTIYF; CDR3nt: TGCGCCAGCAGCACCGGGAACCGGGGTGACACCATATATTTT
j_gene: TRBJ1-3; abundance: once; v_gene: TRBV12-5; d_gene: TRBD1; CDR3aa: CASGPLMTGSGNTIYF; CDR3nt: TGTGCTAGTGGGCCGCTAATGACAGGGTCGGGAAACACCATATATTTT
j_gene: TRBJ1-5; abundance: .; v_gene: TRBV6-4; d_gene: .; CDR3aa: CASSEGGSNQPQHF; CDR3nt: TGTGCCAGCAGTGAGGGGGGTAGCAATCAGCCCCAGCATTTT
j_gene: TRBJ1-2; abundance: .; v_gene: TRBV30; d_gene: TRBD1; CDR3aa: CAWSNRHLTGVWYGYTF; CDR3nt: TGTGCCTGGAGTAATCGTCATCTGACAGGGGTCTGGTATGGCTACACCTTC
j_gene: TRBJ2-7; abundance: .; v_gene: TRBV28; d_gene: TRBD2; CDR3aa: CASSFLAGVKLFSYEQYF; CDR3nt: TGTGCCAGCAGTTTTCTAGCGGGAGTTAAATTGTTCTCCTACGAGCAGTACTTC
j_gene: TRBJ1-2; abundance: few; v_gene: TRBV3-1/TRBV3-2; d_gene: .; CDR3aa: CASSQRQNYGYTF; CDR3nt: TGTGCCAGCAGCCAAAGACAGAACTATGGCTACACCTTC
j_gene: TRBJ1-2; abundance: once; v_gene: TRBV6-5; d_gene: .; CDR3aa: CASKFTVNYGYTF; CDR3nt: TGTGCCAGCAAATTTACGGTTAATTATGGCTACACCTTC
j_gene: TRBJ2-3; abundance: .; v_gene: TRBV18; d_gene: TRBD1; CDR3aa: CASSLRDRGPDTQYF; CDR3nt: TGTGCCAGCTCACTCCGGGACAGGGGGCCTGATACGCAGTATTTT
j_gene: TRBJ2-7; abundance: .; v_gene: TRBV6-5; d_gene: .; CDR3aa: CASSYAGRSEQYF; CDR3nt: TGTGCCAGCAGTTACGCGGGCAGGTCCGAGCAGTACTTC
j_gene: TRBJ1-2; abundance: .; v_gene: TRBV9; d_gene: TRBD1; CDR3aa: CASSVEAGGYGYTF; CDR3nt: TGTGCCAGCAGCGTAGAGGCAGGGGGATATGGCTACACCTTC
j_gene: TRBJ1-4; abundance: once; v_gene: TRBV5-1; d_gene: .; CDR3aa: CASSLQGGANEKLFF; CDR3nt: TGCGCCAGCAGCTTACAGGGAGGGGCTAATGAAAAACTGTTTTTT
j_gene: TRBJ2-1; abundance: .; v_gene: TRBV10-3; d_gene: TRBD2; CDR3aa: CAISFAGGPLSSYNEQFF; CDR3nt: TGTGCCATCAGTTTCGCGGGAGGGCCCCTAAGCTCCTACAATGAGCAGTTCTTC
j_gene: TRBJ2-1; abundance: .; v_gene: TRBV3-1/TRBV3-2; d_gene: TRBD2; CDR3aa: CASSKLAGNEQFF; CDR3nt: TGTGCCAGCAGTAAGTTAGCGGGAAATGAGCAGTTCTTC
j_gene: TRBJ2-7; abundance: .; v_gene: TRBV5-1; d_gene: TRBD2; CDR3aa: CASSPGTRFSEQYF; CDR3nt: TGCGCCAGCAGTCCCGGGACTAGGTTTTCCGAGCAGTACTTC
j_gene: TRBJ2-7; abundance: .; v_gene: TRBV4-2; d_gene: .; CDR3aa: CASSQEFGLQRGEQYF; CDR3nt: TGTGCCAGCAGCCAAGAATTCGGCCTCCAGAGAGGCGAGCAGTACTTC
j_gene: TRBJ1-2; abundance: .; v_gene: TRBV3-1/TRBV3-2; d_gene: .; CDR3aa: CASRSGGNSAYGYTF; CDR3nt: TGTGCCAGCAGGAGCGGGGGGAATTCTGCCTATGGCTACACCTTC
j_gene: TRBJ1-1; abundance: .; v_gene: TRBV6-4; d_gene: .; CDR3aa: CASSEVRRVGTEAFF; CDR3nt: TGTGCCAGCAGTGAAGTAAGGAGGGTGGGCACTGAAGCTTTCTTT
j_gene: TRBJ2-7; abundance: .; v_gene: TRBV15; d_gene: .; CDR3aa: CATSKGTFSYEQYF; CDR3nt: TGTGCCACCAGCAAAGGGACTTTCTCCTACGAGCAGTACTTC
j_gene: TRBJ1-5; abundance: .; v_gene: TRBV4-2; d_gene: .; CDR3aa: CASSQVEGGNQPQHF; CDR3nt: TGTGCCAGCAGCCAAGTCGAGGGAGGCAATCAGCCCCAGCATTTT
j_gene: TRBJ1-1; abundance: .; v_gene: TRBV5-1; d_gene: .; CDR3aa: CASSLDGANTEAFF; CDR3nt: TGCGCCAGCAGCTTGGATGGGGCGAACACTGAAGCTTTCTTT
j_gene: TRBJ1-5; abundance: .; v_gene: TRBV10-2; d_gene: .; CDR3aa: CASSLVNQPQHF; CDR3nt: TGCGCCAGCAGTTTAGTCAATCAGCCCCAGCATTTT
j_gene: TRBJ1-5; abundance: .; v_gene: TRBV6-6; d_gene: .; CDR3aa: CASSYHVGGSNQPQHF; CDR3nt: TGTGCCAGCAGTTACCACGTGGGGGGTAGCAATCAGCCCCAGCATTTT